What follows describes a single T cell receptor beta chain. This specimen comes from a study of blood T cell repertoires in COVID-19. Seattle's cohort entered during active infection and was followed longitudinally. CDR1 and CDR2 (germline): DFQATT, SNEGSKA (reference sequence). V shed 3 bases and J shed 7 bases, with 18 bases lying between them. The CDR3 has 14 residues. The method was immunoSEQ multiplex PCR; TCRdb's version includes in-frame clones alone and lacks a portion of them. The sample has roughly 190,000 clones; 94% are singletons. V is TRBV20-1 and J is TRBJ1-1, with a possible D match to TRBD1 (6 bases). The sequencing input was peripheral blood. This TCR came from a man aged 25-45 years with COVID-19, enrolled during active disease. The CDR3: CSASGGRGQLEAFF. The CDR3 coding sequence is TGCAGTGCTAGTGGTGGACGTGGACAGCTTGAAGCTTTCTTT.